This is a list of T cell receptor beta chains from one sample in a study of T cell responses to AZD1222 COVID-19 vaccine. Data came from immunoSEQ multiplex PCR; TCRdb stores just in-frame clones and leaves some out. Here the sample spans about 130,000 clones, 80% to 90% being singletons. This specimen was peripheral blood, taken on day 0 of AZD1222 vaccination. Receptors originate from an adult in good health. The CDR3 runs from the conserved cysteine through the conserved F or W.

CDR3 protein | J gene | V gene
CASREQGGGLNYGYTF | TRBJ1-2 | TRBV7-2
CASSSIGPLTDTQYF | TRBJ2-3 | TRBV11-2
CASRAVRESYEQYF | TRBJ2-7 | TRBV2
CASSQARQGIYEQYF | TRBJ2-7 | TRBV4-1
CASSARGETEAFF | TRBJ1-1 | TRBV28
CASSLRTVLGELFF | TRBJ2-2 | TRBV27
CASSIQAQVDTQYF | TRBJ2-3 | TRBV19
CASSFQLFSSPLHF | TRBJ1-6 | TRBV28
CASSFGLAGAQDTQYF | TRBJ2-3 | TRBV7-9
CASSWTGANTEAFF | TRBJ1-1 | TRBV5-1
CAWSRERISYEQYF | TRBJ2-7 | TRBV30
CASTTQATSYEQYF | TRBJ2-7 | TRBV5-5
CASSPDLRQGAISYEQYF | TRBJ2-7 | TRBV5-6
CASSDPRDRGYEQYF | TRBJ2-7 | TRBV25-1
CASSLADYKTGPTEAFF | TRBJ1-1 | TRBV5-4
CASRPSGSPNEQYF | TRBJ2-7 | TRBV27
CASSLAGQGGHGYTF | TRBJ1-2 | TRBV5-6
CASSLGQGPNAEAFF | TRBJ1-1 | TRBV28